The TCR beta chain under discussion was sequenced for a study of T cell repertoires in cytomegalovirus infection. TCRdb ran MiXCR on the reads and lists one entry per CDR3 protein. The sample includes approximately 500,000 distinct CDR3 sequences, 11% seen only once; the top ten take 10% to 13%. V lost 2 bases and J lost 5; bases outside the gene matches: 3. This CDR3 has 15 residues. Per the germline V gene, CDR1 is DFQATT and CDR2 is SNEGSKA (reference sequence). The chain uses TRBV20-1 and TRBJ2-3; 14 bases fit TRBD2. The clonotype was recovered from a human donor in good health (CMV status not recorded). Some clones in this sample may be carry-over from other donors' samples. Sequenced sample: PBMCs. The CDR3 DNA is TGCAGTGCTAGACGACTAGCGGGAGGGGTAGATACGCAGTATTTT. Protein sequence: CSARRLAGGVDTQYF.